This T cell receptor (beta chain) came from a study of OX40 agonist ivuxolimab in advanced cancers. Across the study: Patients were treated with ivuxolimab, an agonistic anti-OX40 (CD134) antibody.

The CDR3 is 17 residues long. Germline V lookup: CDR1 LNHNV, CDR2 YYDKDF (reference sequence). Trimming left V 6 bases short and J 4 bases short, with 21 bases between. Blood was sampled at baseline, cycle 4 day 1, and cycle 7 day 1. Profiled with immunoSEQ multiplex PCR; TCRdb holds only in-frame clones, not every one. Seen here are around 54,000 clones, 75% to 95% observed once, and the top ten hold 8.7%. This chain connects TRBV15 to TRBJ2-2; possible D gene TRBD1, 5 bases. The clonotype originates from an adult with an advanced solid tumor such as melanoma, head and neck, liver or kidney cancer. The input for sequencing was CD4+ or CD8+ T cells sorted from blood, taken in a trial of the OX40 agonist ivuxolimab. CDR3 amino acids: CATSSPNRSVSTGELFF. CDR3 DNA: TGTGCCACCAGTTCCCCGAACAGGTCTGTCAGCACCGGGGAGCTGTTTTTT.